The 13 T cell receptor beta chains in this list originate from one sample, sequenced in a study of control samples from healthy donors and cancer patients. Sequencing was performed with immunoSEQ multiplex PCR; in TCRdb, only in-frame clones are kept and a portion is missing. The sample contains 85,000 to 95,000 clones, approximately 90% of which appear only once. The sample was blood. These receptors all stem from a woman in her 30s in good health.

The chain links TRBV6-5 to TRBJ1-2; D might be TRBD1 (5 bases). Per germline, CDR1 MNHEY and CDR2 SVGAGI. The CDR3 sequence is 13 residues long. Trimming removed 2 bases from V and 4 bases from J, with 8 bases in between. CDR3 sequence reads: CASSYSQGYGYTF. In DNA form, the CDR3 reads TGTGCCAGCAGTTACAGTCAGGGCTATGGCTACACCTTC.

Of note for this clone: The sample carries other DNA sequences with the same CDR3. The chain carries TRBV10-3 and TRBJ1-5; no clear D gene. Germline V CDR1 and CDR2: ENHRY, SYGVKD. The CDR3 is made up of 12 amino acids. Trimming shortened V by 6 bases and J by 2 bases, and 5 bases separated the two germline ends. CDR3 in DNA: TGTGCCATCAGCCGCGGCAATCAGCCCCAGCATTTT. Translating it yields CAISRGNQPQHF.

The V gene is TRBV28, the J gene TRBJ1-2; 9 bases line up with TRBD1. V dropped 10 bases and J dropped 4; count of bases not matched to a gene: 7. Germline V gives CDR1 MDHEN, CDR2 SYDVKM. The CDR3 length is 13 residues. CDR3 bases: TGTGCCACCGAGACAGGGGGAGGCTATGGCTACACCTTC. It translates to CATETGGGYGYTF.

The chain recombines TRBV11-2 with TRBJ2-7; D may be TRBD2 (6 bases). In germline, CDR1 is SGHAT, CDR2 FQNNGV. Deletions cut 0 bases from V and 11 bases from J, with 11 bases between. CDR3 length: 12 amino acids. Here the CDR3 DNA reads TGTGCCAGCAGCTTAGAGGGGGGAAGGGAGTACTTC. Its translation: CASSLEGGREYF.

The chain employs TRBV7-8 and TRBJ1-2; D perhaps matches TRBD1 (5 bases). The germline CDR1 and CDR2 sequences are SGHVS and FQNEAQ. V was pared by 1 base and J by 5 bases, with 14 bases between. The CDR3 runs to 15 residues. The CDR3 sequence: CASSLGAGPTYGYTF. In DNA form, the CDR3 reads TGTGCCAGCAGCTTAGGGGCGGGACCGACGTATGGCTACACCTTC.

The CDR3 sequence is CASSNPGHTEAFF. The DNA of the CDR3 is TGTGCCAGTTCCAATCCCGGACACACTGAAGCTTTCTTT. The rearrangement uses TRBV19 and TRBJ1-1; D is ambiguous. Trimming shortened V by 8 bases and J by 3 bases, and 13 bases separated the two germline ends. The CDR3 length is 13 residues. Germline V gene data show CDR1 as LNHDA and CDR2 as SQIVND (reference sequence). Looking up the rest from reference TRBV19 and TRBJ1-1 gives the full variable domain: DGGITQSPKYLFRKEGQNVTLSCEQNLNHDAMYWYRQDPGQGLRLIYYSQIVNDFQKGDIAEGYSVSREKKESFPLTVTSAQKNPTAFYLCASSNPGHTEAFFGQGTRLTVV.

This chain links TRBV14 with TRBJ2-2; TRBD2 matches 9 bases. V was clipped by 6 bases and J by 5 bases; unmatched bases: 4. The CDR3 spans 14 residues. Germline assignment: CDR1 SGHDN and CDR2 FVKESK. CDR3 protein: CASSNGLATGELFF. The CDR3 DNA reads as TGTGCCAGCAGTAACGGACTAGCGACCGGGGAGCTGTTTTTT. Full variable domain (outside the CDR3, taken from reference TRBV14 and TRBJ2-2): EAGVTQFPSHSVIEKGQTVTLRCDPISGHDNLYWYRRVMGKEIKFLLHFVKESKQDESGMPNNRFLAERTGGTYSTLKVQPAELEDSGVYFCASSNGLATGELFFGEGSRLTVL.

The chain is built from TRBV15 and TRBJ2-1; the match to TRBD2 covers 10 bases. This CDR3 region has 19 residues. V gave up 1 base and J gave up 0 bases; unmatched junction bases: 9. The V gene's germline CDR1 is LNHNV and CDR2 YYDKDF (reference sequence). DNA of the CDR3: TGTGCCACCAGCAGAGTAGGGGGTAGCGGGAGGTACTCCTACAATGAGCAGTTCTTC. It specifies CATSRVGGSGRYSYNEQFF.

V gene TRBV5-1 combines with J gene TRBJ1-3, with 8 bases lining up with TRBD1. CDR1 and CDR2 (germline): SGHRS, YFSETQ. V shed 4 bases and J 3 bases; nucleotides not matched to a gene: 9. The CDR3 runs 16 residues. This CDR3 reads CASSPRTGRIGNTIYF. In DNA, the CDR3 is TGCGCCAGCAGCCCAAGGACAGGGCGAATTGGAAACACCATATATTTT. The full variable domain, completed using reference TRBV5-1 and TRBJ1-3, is KAGVTQTPRYLIKTRGQQVTLSCSPISGHRSVSWYQQTPGQGLQFLFEYFSETQRNKGNFPGRFSGRQFSNSRSEMNVSTLELGDSALYLCASSPRTGRIGNTIYFGEGSWLTVV.

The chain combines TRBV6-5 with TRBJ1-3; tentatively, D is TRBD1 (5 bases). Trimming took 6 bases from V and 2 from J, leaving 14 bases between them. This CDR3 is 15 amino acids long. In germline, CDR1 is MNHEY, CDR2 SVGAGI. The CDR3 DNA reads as TGTGCCAGCAGCTCCACAGGAGGCGCTGGAAACACCATATATTTT. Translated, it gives CASSSTGGAGNTIYF.

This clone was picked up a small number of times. CDR3 coding DNA: TGTGCCAGCAGCCGTACGGGGGGGTCCCTGAACACTGAAGCTTTCTTT. It codes for CASSRTGGSLNTEAFF. The chain combines TRBV7-9 with TRBJ1-1, with D possibly TRBD1 on 5 matching bases. Germline CDR1 and CDR2: SEHNR and FQNEAQ (reference sequence). The V gene lost 5 bases and the J gene lost 0 bases, with 16 bases spanning the gap. The CDR3 is 16 amino acids. Looking up the rest from reference TRBV7-9 and TRBJ1-1 gives the full variable domain: DTGVSQNPRHKITKRGQNVTFRCDPISEHNRLYWYRQTLGQGPEFLTYFQNEAQLEKSRLLSDRFSAERPKGSFSTLEIQRTEQGDSAMYLCASSRTGGSLNTEAFFGQGTRLTVV.

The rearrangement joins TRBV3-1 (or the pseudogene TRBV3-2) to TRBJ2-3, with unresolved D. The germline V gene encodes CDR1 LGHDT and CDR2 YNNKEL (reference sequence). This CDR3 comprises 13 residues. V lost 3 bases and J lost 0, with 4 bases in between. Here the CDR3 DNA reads TGTGCCAGCAGCCAGGACAGCACAGATACGCAGTATTTT. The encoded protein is CASSQDSTDTQYF.

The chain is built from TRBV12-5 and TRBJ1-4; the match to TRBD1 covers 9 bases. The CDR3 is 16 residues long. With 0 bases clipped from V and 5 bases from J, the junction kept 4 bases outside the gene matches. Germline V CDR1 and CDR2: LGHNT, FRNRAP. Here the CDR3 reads CASGLVGTGNNEKLFF. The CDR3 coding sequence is TGTGCTAGTGGTTTGGTAGGGACAGGGAACAATGAAAAACTGTTTTTT.